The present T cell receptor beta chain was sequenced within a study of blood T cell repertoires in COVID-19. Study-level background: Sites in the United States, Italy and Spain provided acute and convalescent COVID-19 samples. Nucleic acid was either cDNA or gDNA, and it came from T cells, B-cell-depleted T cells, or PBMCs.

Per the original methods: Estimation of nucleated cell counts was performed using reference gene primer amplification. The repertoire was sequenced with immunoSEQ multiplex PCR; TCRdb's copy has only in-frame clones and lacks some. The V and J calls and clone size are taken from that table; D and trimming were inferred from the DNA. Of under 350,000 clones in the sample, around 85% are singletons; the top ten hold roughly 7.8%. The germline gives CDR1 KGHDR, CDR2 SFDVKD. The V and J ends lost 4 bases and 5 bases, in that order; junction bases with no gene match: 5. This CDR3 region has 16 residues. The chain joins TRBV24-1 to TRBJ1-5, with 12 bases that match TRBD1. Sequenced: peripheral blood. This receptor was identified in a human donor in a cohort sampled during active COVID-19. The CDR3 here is CATSDRDRGRDQPQHF. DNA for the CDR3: TGTGCCACCAGTGACCGGGACAGGGGGCGCGATCAGCCCCAGCATTTT.